This T cell receptor beta chain stems from a study of blood T cell repertoires in COVID-19. Overall study: The United States, Italy and Spain provided the acute and convalescent COVID-19 samples.

Germline V gene data show CDR1 as MNHEY and CDR2 as SVGAGI. With V trimmed by 6 bases and J by 2 bases, 4 bases remained unmatched. The CDR3 sequence is 13 residues long. In the authors' methods: Amplified reference gene primers provided the basis for estimating nucleated cell counts. The repertoire was sequenced with immunoSEQ multiplex PCR; TCRdb's copy has only in-frame clones and lacks some. The V and J calls and the clone size are those of that table, but D and trimming were determined from the DNA. The sample lists a few hundred thousand clones; roughly 86% were seen once. The TCR was taken from a man aged 18 to 30 with active or convalescent COVID-19. The rearrangement uses TRBV6-5 and TRBJ2-7, with 7 positions matching TRBD2. The specimen sequenced was peripheral blood. Here the CDR3 DNA reads TGTGCCAGCAGGAACGGGGGGACCTACGAGCAGTACTTC. It is translated as CASRNGGTYEQYF.